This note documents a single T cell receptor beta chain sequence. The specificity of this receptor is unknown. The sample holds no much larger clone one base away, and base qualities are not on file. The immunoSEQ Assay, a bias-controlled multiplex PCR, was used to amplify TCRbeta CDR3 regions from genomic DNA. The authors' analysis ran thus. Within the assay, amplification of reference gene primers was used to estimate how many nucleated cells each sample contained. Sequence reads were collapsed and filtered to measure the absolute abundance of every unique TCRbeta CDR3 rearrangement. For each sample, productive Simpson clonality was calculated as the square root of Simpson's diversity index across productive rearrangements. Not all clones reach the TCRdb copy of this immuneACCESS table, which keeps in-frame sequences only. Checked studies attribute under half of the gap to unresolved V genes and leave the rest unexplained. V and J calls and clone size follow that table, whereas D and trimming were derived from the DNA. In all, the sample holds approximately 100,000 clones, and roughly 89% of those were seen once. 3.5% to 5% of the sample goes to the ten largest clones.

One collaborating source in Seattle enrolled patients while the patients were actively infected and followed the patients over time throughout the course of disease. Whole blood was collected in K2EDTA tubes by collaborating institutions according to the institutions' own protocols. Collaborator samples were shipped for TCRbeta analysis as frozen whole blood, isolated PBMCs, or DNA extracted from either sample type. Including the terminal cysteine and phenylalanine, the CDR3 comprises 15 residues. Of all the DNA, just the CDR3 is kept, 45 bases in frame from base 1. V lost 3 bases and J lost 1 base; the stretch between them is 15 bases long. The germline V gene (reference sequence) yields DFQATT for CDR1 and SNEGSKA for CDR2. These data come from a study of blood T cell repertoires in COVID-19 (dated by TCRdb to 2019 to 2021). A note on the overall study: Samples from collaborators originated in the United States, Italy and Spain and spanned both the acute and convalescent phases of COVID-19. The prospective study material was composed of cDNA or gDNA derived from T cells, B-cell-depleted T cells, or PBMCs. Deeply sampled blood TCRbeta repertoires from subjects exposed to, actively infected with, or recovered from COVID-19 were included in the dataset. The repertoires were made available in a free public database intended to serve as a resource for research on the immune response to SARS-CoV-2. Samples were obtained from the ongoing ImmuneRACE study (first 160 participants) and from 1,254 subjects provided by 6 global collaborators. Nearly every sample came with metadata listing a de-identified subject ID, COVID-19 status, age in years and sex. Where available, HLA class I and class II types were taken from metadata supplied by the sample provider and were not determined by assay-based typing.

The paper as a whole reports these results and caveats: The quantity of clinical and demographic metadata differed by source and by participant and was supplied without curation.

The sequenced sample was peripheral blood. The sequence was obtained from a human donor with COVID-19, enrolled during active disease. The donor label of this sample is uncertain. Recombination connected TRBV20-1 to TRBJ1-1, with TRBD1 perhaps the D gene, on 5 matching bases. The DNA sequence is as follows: TGCAGTGCTAGTCCGGGGGAAAGCGAGAACACTGAAGCTTTCTTT. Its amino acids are CSASPGESENTEAFF.